This T cell receptor beta chain derives from a study of blood T cell repertoires in COVID-19. Study-level information: Samples taken during acute and convalescent COVID-19 were collected in the United States, Italy and Spain.

This CDR3 has 12 residues. Germline CDR1 reads GTSNPN; CDR2 reads SVGIG (reference sequence). V lost 1 base and J lost 9, with 10 bases in between. Clones were sequenced by immunoSEQ multiplex PCR, and TCRdb holds only the in-frame ones, with some missing. Counted here are more than 100,000 clones, around 76% occurring once; the ten biggest clones make up roughly 2.1%. The specimen sequenced was peripheral blood. This TCR derives from a man between 65 and 80 years old with acute or convalescent COVID-19. The rearrangement links TRBV30 to TRBJ2-1; D gene uncertain. CDR3 sequence (DNA): TGTGCCTGGAGTGGGTTGGGCATTGAGCAGTTCTTC. It specifies CAWSGLGIEQFF.